What follows are 25 T cell receptor beta chains derived from one specimen sequenced in a study of CD8 T cells in ankylosing spondylitis. TCRdb fed the 5' RACE reads into MiXCR, producing one record per CDR3 protein. The sample includes 350,000 or so distinct CDR3 sequences, roughly 8% of them seen just once. No antigen has been assigned to these receptors. General observations from the study: Seemingly distinctive of ankylosing spondylitis blood was a TCR beta motif formed by eight highly homologous variants.

The sample consisted of blood, either unsorted or a sorted T cell fraction (not recorded which). Source of these receptors: a male donor with ankylosing spondylitis.

This clonotype has just a few counts. The CDR3 DNA follows: TGCAGTGCAGGCCCGGGACTAGCGGCCTACAATGAGCAGTTCTTC. Amino acids: CSAGPGLAAYNEQFF. The gene calls are TRBV20-1 and TRBJ2-1; 11 bases agree with TRBD2. Germline CDR1 is DFQATT and CDR2 is SNEGSKA (reference sequence). The ends lost 6 bases at V and 2 bases at J; junction bases unmatched: 6. CDR3 size: 15 residues.

This clonotype occurred many times. This rearrangement joins TRBV5-1 to TRBJ2-7; D assignment may be TRBD1 or TRBD2 (5 bases each). Germline CDR1 is SGHRS and CDR2 is YFSETQ. The CDR3 is 14 amino acids. V lost 0 bases, J lost 0 bases, and 7 bases lay in between. The CDR3: CASSLGDHSYEQYF. The DNA of the CDR3 is TGCGCCAGCAGCTTGGGGGACCACTCCTACGAGCAGTACTTC.

The chain links TRBV12-3 or TRBV12-4 to TRBJ2-1; no reliable D call. The CDR3 contains 12 residues. Trimming pared 3 bases from V and 6 bases from J, leaving 6 bases between. For the CDR3, the DNA is TGTGCCAGCAGTTTTCTCGTCAATGAGCAGTTCTTC. The encoded protein is CASSFLVNEQFF.

The chain combines TRBV2 with TRBJ1-1; possibly TRBD1 for D (6 bases). V lost 6 bases to trimming and J lost 6 bases, with 17 bases between them. This CDR3 comprises 14 residues. Germline-derived CDR1 and CDR2 are SNHLY and FYNNEI. CDR3 loop: CASSRRGKDAEAFF. As DNA, the CDR3 is TGTGCCAGCAGCAGGAGGGGGAAGGACGCTGAAGCTTTCTTT.

This clonotype turned up a few times. This chain links TRBV18 with TRBJ2-7; 7 bases line up with TRBD1. The germline gives CDR1 KGHSH, CDR2 LQKENI. This CDR3 is 17 amino acids long. J gave up 1 base and V 6 bases, and 15 bases lay outside the gene matches. The CDR3 DNA reads TGTGCCAGCTCGGTATCGCCGGGACAGCCTTTTTCCTACGAGCAGTACTTC. This sequence encodes CASSVSPGQPFSYEQYF.

The gene calls are TRBV20-1 and TRBJ2-7; tentatively, D is TRBD2 (5 bases). In germline, CDR1 is DFQATT, CDR2 SNEGSKA (reference sequence). CDR3 length: 12 amino acids. CDR3 coding DNA: TGCACCGCGGGCAGGAGCTCCTACGAGCAGTACTTC. The encoded protein is CTAGRSSYEQYF.

V usage is TRBV11-2 and J usage is TRBJ2-5, with TRBD1 matching over 7 bases. The V gene's germline CDR1 is SGHAT and CDR2 FQNNGV. The CDR3 sequence is 15 residues long. V trimming: 6 bases; J trimming: 5 bases; junction bases outside the gene matches: 12. The CDR3 spells CASRPRFGRGETQYF. The CDR3 nucleotides read TGTGCCAGCAGGCCCCGGTTCGGCAGGGGGGAGACCCAGTACTTC.

This clonotype was seen ten or more times. DNA of the CDR3: TGTGCCAGCAGCTCGTTCAAGGACAATCAGCCCCAGCATTTT. Encoded protein: CASSSFKDNQPQHF. The gene calls are TRBV5-6 and TRBJ1-5; D uncertain. CDR1 is SGHDT and CDR2 is YYEEEE in the germline V gene. This CDR3 is 14 amino acids long. Trimming left V 3 bases short and J 3 bases short, with 10 bases between.

J is TRBJ1-6 and V is TRBV20-1; D is possibly TRBD1 (6 bases). The CDR3 totals 16 residues. Trimming stripped 1 base from V and 3 bases from J, with 13 bases between. Germline-derived CDR1 and CDR2 are DFQATT and SNEGSKA (reference sequence). The CDR3 region has the DNA TGCAGTGCTAGAGGGGGGCGGACAGACTATAATTCACCCCTCCACTTT. It specifies CSARGGRTDYNSPLHF.

This clonotype was recorded a few times. The chain links TRBV10-2 to TRBJ2-2; 9 nucleotides line up with TRBD1. This CDR3 is 18 amino acids long. The germline gives CDR1 WSHSY, CDR2 SAAADI. V was pared by 3 bases and J by 1 base, with 9 bases of the junction left unmatched. The CDR3 DNA reads as TGCGCCAGCAGTGACCCCACCAGACAGGGGGAGAACACCGGGGAGCTGTTTTTT. Translating gives CASSDPTRQGENTGELFF.

This clonotype has at least ten counts. J is TRBJ1-5 and V is TRBV29-1; 9 nucleotides align to TRBD1. With V trimmed by 4 bases and J by 7 bases, 2 bases remained unmatched. The CDR3 length is 12 residues. Germline V gene lookup returns CDR1 SQVTM and CDR2 ANQGSEA. CDR3 bases: TGCAGCGTTGGACAGGGGGGGCAGCCCCAGCATTTT. It yields the protein CSVGQGGQPQHF.

This clonotype was recorded many times. V usage is TRBV7-9 and J usage is TRBJ1-4; a possible D gene is TRBD1 (6 bases). CDR3 size: 17 residues. Germline values: CDR1 SEHNR, CDR2 FQNEAQ (reference sequence). The V gene lost 2 bases and the J gene lost 5 bases, with 18 bases spanning the gap. CDR3 nucleotides: TGTGCCAGCAGCTTACCGGGCAGGGGATTTCAGAATGAAAAACTGTTTTTT. Translated, it gives CASSLPGRGFQNEKLFF.

This clonotype was observed at least ten times. This chain uses TRBV7-2 with TRBJ2-5; D possibly corresponds to TRBD1 (5 bases). In germline, CDR1 is SGHTA, CDR2 FQGNSA. Trimming left V 1 base short and J 4 bases short, with 10 bases between. The CDR3 is 14 amino acids. CDR3 DNA sequence: TGTGCCAGCAGCTTAGTAAGGGGTGGAGAGACCCAGTACTTC. Translation: CASSLVRGGETQYF.

The chain is built from TRBV6-1 and TRBJ2-1; TRBD2 aligns across 12 bases. V was clipped by 3 bases and J by 4 bases; unmatched bases: 1. Germline lookup yields CDR1 MNHNS and CDR2 SASEGT. The CDR3 runs to 15 residues. The DNA for the CDR3 is TGTGCCAGCAGTGACGGACTAGCGGGGTACAATGAGCAGTTCTTC. Translation gives CASSDGLAGYNEQFF.

CDR3 DNA sequence: TGCGCCAGCAGCACGTCTCCCGAGTACTACGAGCAGTACTTC. This gives the protein CASSTSPEYYEQYF. The V and J genes are TRBV5-1 and TRBJ2-7; D ambiguous. The germline V gene encodes CDR1 SGHRS and CDR2 YFSETQ. The V end was cut by 4 bases, the J end by 3 bases, with 14 bases between. This CDR3 has 14 amino acids.

This chain connects TRBV7-8 to TRBJ2-3; a weak D match, TRBD2 (5 bases). CDR1 is SGHVS, CDR2 FQNEAQ, per germline. V shed 5 bases and J shed 0 bases, with 12 bases lying between them. CDR3 size: 15 residues. The CDR3 loop reads CASSNRETSTDTQYF. The CDR3 DNA reads TGTGCCAGCAGCAACCGGGAAACCAGCACAGATACGCAGTATTTT.

This clonotype was seen at least ten times. The genes are TRBV12-3 or TRBV12-4 and TRBJ2-2; 11 bases are a match to TRBD2. With 5 bases clipped from V and 7 bases from J, the junction kept 9 bases outside the gene matches. The CDR3 runs 16 residues. The CDR3 bases are TGTGCCAGCAGTCCATTAGCGGGGGGGACCGTCGGGGAGCTGTTTTTT. This gives the protein CASSPLAGGTVGELFF.

The chain is built from TRBV6-5 and TRBJ2-7; 9 bases line up with TRBD1. The CDR3 has 16 residues. The V segment lost 2 bases and the J segment 4 bases; nucleotides outside the gene matches: 9. Germline V gene sequence: CDR1 MNHEY, CDR2 SVGAGI. In DNA, the CDR3 is TGTGCCAGCAGTTACAACCTCCGACAGGGGGGTTACGAGCAGTACTTC. Protein sequence: CASSYNLRQGGYEQYF.

In this sample, this clonotype turned up a few times. The rearrangement uses TRBV7-9 and TRBJ1-2, with D unclear. V lost 1 base to trimming and J lost 4 bases, with 13 bases between them. CDR1 and CDR2 from the germline V gene are SEHNR and FQNEAQ (reference sequence). The CDR3 is 15 residues long. The CDR3 is CASSLVLNPTYGYTF. The CDR3, as DNA: TGTGCCAGCAGCTTAGTGTTAAACCCGACCTATGGCTACACCTTC.

The chain recombines TRBV20-1 with TRBJ2-1, with D perhaps given as TRBD1 or TRBD2 (5 bases each). CDR1 and CDR2 from the germline V gene are DFQATT and SNEGSKA (reference sequence). The CDR3 is made up of 15 amino acids. V was cut by 3 bases and J by 8 bases, with 20 bases left in between. The CDR3 sequence: CSASGTPMDVDEQFF. The CDR3 DNA is TGCAGTGCTAGTGGGACCCCGATGGATGTCGATGAGCAGTTCTTC.

This clonotype was counted between two and nine times. This sequence joins TRBV3-1 and TRBJ2-2; D uncertain. The V gene lost 1 base and the J gene lost 6 bases, with 12 bases spanning the gap. The germline V gene encodes CDR1 LGHDT and CDR2 YNNKEL (reference sequence). The CDR3 totals 15 residues. The CDR3 DNA sequence: TGTGCCAGCAGCCAAGTCCACTCCCTCCCCGGGGAGCTGTTTTTT. It encodes CASSQVHSLPGELFF. Supplemented by reference TRBV3-1 and TRBJ2-2, the full variable domain reads DTAVSQTPKYLVTQMGNDKSIKCEQNLGHDTMYWYKQDSKKFLKIMFSYNNKELIINETVPNRFSPKSPDKAHLNLHINSLELGDSAVYFCASSQVHSLPGELFFGEGSRLTVL.

This clonotype has a handful of counts. The chain combines TRBV11-2 with TRBJ2-1; 9 nucleotides align to TRBD2. Germline CDR1 and CDR2: SGHAT and FQNNGV. The CDR3 loop spans 15 amino acids. V shed 1 base and J 8 bases; nucleotides not matched to a gene: 6. The CDR3 coding sequence is TGTGCCAGCAGCTTAGCGGCGGGAGGGCCCGATGAGCAGTTCTTC. This translates into CASSLAAGGPDEQFF.

This clonotype was seen more than once but under ten times. The gene calls are TRBV20-1 and TRBJ2-1; TRBD2 agrees at 8 bases. CDR1 DFQATT and CDR2 SNEGSKA come from the germline V gene (reference sequence). This CDR3 spans 15 amino acids. The ends lost 4 bases at V and 8 bases at J; junction bases unmatched: 13. CDR3 residues: CSATNVAGPADEQFF. DNA for the CDR3: TGCAGTGCTACCAACGTAGCGGGACCAGCGGATGAGCAGTTCTTC.

This clonotype came up a few times. V and J are TRBV12-3 or TRBV12-4 and TRBJ1-3; tentative D call: TRBD1 (5 bases). Trimming removed 5 bases from V and 5 bases from J, with 16 bases in between. The CDR3 spans 15 residues. The CDR3 DNA reads as TGTGCCAGCAGTCTCGTCGGGGGACTTAGAAACACCATATATTTT. It specifies CASSLVGGLRNTIYF.

This clonotype has just a few counts. This chain uses TRBV5-1 with TRBJ2-7; D is unclear. This CDR3 comprises 15 residues. Germline V gene data show CDR1 as SGHRS and CDR2 as YFSETQ. The germline V and J ends were trimmed by 0 bases and 3 bases, with 13 bases remaining between them. CDR3 sequence reads: CASSLAFGQRYEQYF. The CDR3 region has the DNA TGCGCCAGCAGCTTGGCCTTTGGGCAGCGCTACGAGCAGTACTTC.